Listed below are T cell receptor beta chains from one sample, sequenced in a study of cytomegalovirus exposure and HLA in healthy donors. The table came from immunoSEQ multiplex PCR; TCRdb's copy has only in-frame clones and leaves some out. The data show under 250,000 clones, about 79% seen once. The sequencing sample was made of PBMCs. The receptors were gathered from a male donor in good health and CMV-seronegative. The CDR3 runs from the conserved cysteine through the conserved F or W. D genes are given only for firm matches. Clone size is not always given. Where it is, it says once, few, many or a class for expanded clones.

cdr3_length d_call clone_size j_call v_call cdr3_aa cdr3_nt
13 . . TRBJ2-7 TRBV28 CASSLPDSYEQYF TGTGCCAGCAGTTTACCCGACAGCTACGAGCAGTACTTC
15 . few TRBJ2-1 TRBV18 CASSSQGGTINEQFF TGTGCCAGCTCATCACAGGGAGGGACAATCAATGAGCAGTTCTTC
14 TRBD1 . TRBJ2-7 TRBV30 CAWSRDRGDYEQYF TGTGCCTGGAGCCGGGACAGGGGGGACTACGAGCAGTACTTC
12 . . TRBJ2-2 TRBV7-2 CASSAFAGELFF TGTGCCAGCAGCGCGTTCGCCGGGGAGCTGTTTTTT
14 TRBD1 . TRBJ2-1 TRBV5-1 CASRTGMSYNEQFF TGCGCCAGCCGGACAGGGATGTCCTACAATGAGCAGTTCTTC
12 . . TRBJ1-1 TRBV7-9 CSSSATGLGAFF TGTTCCAGCAGCGCCACAGGGTTAGGAGCTTTCTTT
14 . once TRBJ2-1 TRBV7-9 CASSQGRVYNEQFF TGTGCCAGCAGCCAAGGGAGAGTCTACAATGAGCAGTTCTTC
12 TRBD2 . TRBJ2-3 TRBV5-4 CVLGGTTDTQYF TGTGTGTTGGGGGGGACTACAGATACGCAGTATTTT
13 . . TRBJ1-4 TRBV7-9 CASSLASGEKLFF TGTGCCAGCAGCTTAGCTTCCGGTGAAAAACTGTTTTTT
16 TRBD2 . TRBJ2-3 TRBV15 CATSTGTSGSTDTQYF TGTGCCACCAGCACTGGGACTAGCGGAAGCACAGATACGCAGTATTTT
14 . . TRBJ2-1 TRBV6-1 CASLGQGNPNEQFF TGTGCCAGCTTGGGGCAGGGAAATCCCAATGAGCAGTTCTTC